This T cell receptor beta chain was recorded in a study of glioma-infiltrating T cells. Overall study findings and caveats: Above-expected tissue-blood divergence occurred in all gliomas, most in low-grade ones.

This clonotype was recorded many times. Its specificity is unknown. Amplification of TCR alpha and beta CDR3 regions from RNA used iRepertoire nested multiplex PCR. Input was roughly 100-450 ng of tissue mRNA or PBMC total RNA. Each CDR3 protein is one row after TCRdb ran MiXCR on the multiplex PCR reads. The table has fewer than 250,000 distinct CDR3 sequences, about 32% seen once. The TCR originated in a human donor with low-grade glioma or glioblastoma, undergoing nonglioma brain surgery, or in good health (not recorded which). Sample: glioma tissue, nonneoplastic brain tissue, or PBMCs (not recorded which).

The CDR3 here is CASSLGGFNTEAFF. In DNA, the CDR3 is TGTGCCAGCAGTTTAGGAGGGTTCAACACTGAAGCTTTCTTT. The chain links TRBV12-3 or TRBV12-4 to TRBJ1-1; D ambiguous. The CDR3 has 14 residues. The V end lost 1 base, the J end lost 2 bases, and 8 bases lay between the germline ends.